The clone carrying this T cell receptor beta chain has just a few counts. The treatment is: randomized to nivolumab then ipilimumab (arm A) or the reverse (arm B). CDR3 size: 16 residues. Per the germline V gene, CDR1 is SGDLS and CDR2 is YYNGEE. Germline trimming cut 5 bases from V and 6 bases from J; bases unmatched to any gene: 10. This entry is derived from a study of sequential checkpoint blockade in melanoma. Study-wide background: Each arm's sequence ended with maintenance nivolumab.

Using immunoSEQ multiplex PCR, the repertoire was profiled, and TCRdb retains in-frame clones only, with some absent. The sample comprises roughly 5,000 clones, about 40% of which are singletons, and 6.5% to 8% rests with the top ten. This TCR came from a human donor with melanoma. The source was tumor tissue (inferred from file names), collected from a patient given nivolumab and ipilimumab in sequence. V is TRBV9 and J is TRBJ2-1; 11 bases line up with TRBD2. CDR3 nucleotide sequence: TGTGCCAGCAGTCGACTAGCGGGACCCCCGGGCAATGAGCAGTTCTTC. It translates to CASSRLAGPPGNEQFF.